Shown below are 8 T cell receptor beta chains from a single sample sequenced in a study of blood T cell repertoires in COVID-19. TCRdb's table, derived via immunoSEQ multiplex PCR, lists solely in-frame clones and lacks some. The data contain roughly 250,000 clones, roughly 84% of them seen just once; the ten biggest clones take up roughly 0.87%. Sequencing used peripheral blood. These receptors all stem from a human donor with COVID-19, enrolled during active disease. The donor label of this sample is uncertain.

This clone was recorded once. The chain joins TRBV2 to TRBJ1-4, with D tentatively TRBD1 (5 bases). CDR1 and CDR2 (germline): SNHLY, FYNNEI. The CDR3 consists of 16 residues. Trimming stripped 7 bases from V and 8 bases from J, with 23 bases between. The CDR3 DNA reads TGTGCCAGCAAATCACAGGACACCCAATTCCGGGAAAAACTGTTTTTT. Its protein product is CASKSQDTQFREKLFF.

The genes are TRBV11-2 and TRBJ2-7, with 7 bases identical to TRBD1. CDR1 is SGHAT and CDR2 is FQNNGV in the germline V gene. With V trimmed by 0 bases and J by 6 bases, 5 bases remained unmatched. The CDR3 is 14 residues long. The CDR3 region has the DNA TGTGCCAGCAGCTTAGACGGCAACAGGGGCGAGCAGTACTTC. This sequence encodes CASSLDGNRGEQYF.

The chain carries TRBV27 and TRBJ1-1, with unresolved D. Germline V CDR1 and CDR2: MNHEY, SMNVEV (reference sequence). The CDR3 contains 14 residues. V lost 0 bases, J lost 0 bases, and 5 bases lay in between. The DNA of the CDR3 is TGTGCCAGCAGTTTATCTTTAATGAACACTGAAGCTTTCTTT. This codes for CASSLSLMNTEAFF.

This chain links TRBV4-3 with TRBJ2-2; 7 bases agree with TRBD1. The trim removed 4 bases at V and 2 bases at J, leaving 4 bases unmatched. The germline CDR1 and CDR2 sequences are LGHNA and YSLEER. CDR3 length equals 15 residues. CDR3: CASSPNRGNTGELFF. The CDR3 DNA is TGCGCCAGCAGCCCGAACAGGGGAAACACCGGGGAGCTGTTTTTT.

This sequence joins TRBV9 and TRBJ1-4; perhaps TRBD1 as D (5 bases). Germline V gene data show CDR1 as SGDLS and CDR2 as YYNGEE. CDR3 size: 16 residues. The V end lost 4 bases, the J end lost 7 bases, and 20 bases lay between the germline ends. This chain's CDR3 is CASSPGVGGWVEKLFF. DNA for the CDR3: TGTGCCAGCAGCCCTGGAGTCGGGGGGTGGGTTGAAAAACTGTTTTTT. Drawing the rest from reference TRBV9 and TRBJ1-4, the complete variable domain is DSGVTQTPKHLITATGQRVTLRCSPRSGDLSVYWYQQSLDQGLQFLIQYYNGEERAKGNILERFSAQQFPDLHSELNLSSLELGDSALYFCASSPGVGGWVEKLFFGSGTQLSVL.

The chain links TRBV2 to TRBJ2-5; possible D gene TRBD1, 7 bases. The CDR3 sequence is 15 residues long. Germline CDR1 and CDR2: SNHLY and FYNNEI. V was clipped by 5 bases and J by 5 bases, with 18 bases between them. The CDR3 DNA is TGTGCCAGCAGTTCTTCAGGGGGAGGTCGGGAGACCCAGTACTTC. It yields the protein CASSSSGGGRETQYF.

This clone was seen only a few times. The chain is built from TRBV24-1 and TRBJ2-7; perhaps TRBD1 as D (5 bases). The germline V and J ends were trimmed by 5 bases and 4 bases, with 11 bases remaining between them. The germline V gene encodes CDR1 KGHDR and CDR2 SFDVKD. This CDR3 is built from 13 residues. The CDR3 nucleotides read TGTGCCACCAGTGGGACATCGTCTTACGAGCAGTACTTC. Its translation is CATSGTSSYEQYF.

The CDR3 region has the DNA TGTGCCAGTAGTATTAACGGCGGGACAGGGGGACGCGCTTTCTTT. Its protein product is CASSINGGTGGRAFF. The chain employs TRBV19 and TRBJ1-1, with 11 positions matching TRBD1. V shed 3 bases and J 11 bases; nucleotides not matched to a gene: 11. Germline CDR1 LNHDA, CDR2 SQIVND (reference sequence). The CDR3 is made up of 15 amino acids.